This paragraph covers one TCR beta chain sequence. V was shortened by 0 bases and J by 1 base, with 4 bases between the two germline ends. This CDR3 region has 13 residues. In germline, CDR1 is SGHDT, CDR2 YYEEEE. Source study methods: Lowest detectable productive clonotype frequency was 2.59 x 10-5. Libraries were prepared by immunoSEQ multiplex PCR; TCRdb keeps only in-frame clonotypes and omits some of them. That table is the source of V, J and clone size, and D and trimming were worked out from the DNA. The sample lists about 32,000 clones, around nine tenths occurring once. The record originates from a study of STAT5B mutations in CD4+ large granular lymphocyte leukemia.

The chain couples TRBV5-6 to TRBJ1-2, with D uncertain. The TCR sequence derives from a human donor in good health. The sequenced material came from CD4+ T cells from blood buffy coats. The CDR3 region has the DNA TGTGCCAGCAGCTTGGGGGTTAACTATGGCTACACCTTC. This codes for CASSLGVNYGYTF.